This entry lists 21 T cell receptor beta chains sequenced from one sample in a study of immune characterization of retroperitoneal liposarcoma. MiXCR, run by TCRdb on the PCR reads, gives a single entry per CDR3 protein. The data contain about 5,000 distinct CDR3 sequences, around 30% of them singletons. Specimen: tumor tissue. These receptors all stem from a female donor with retroperitoneal liposarcoma.

There are many counts of this clonotype. CDR3 coding DNA: TGTGCCAGCAGCGGCCGGGGCCTCTATGGCTACACCTTC. It encodes CASSGRGLYGYTF. The rearrangement joins TRBV5-5 to TRBJ1-2, with D perhaps TRBD1 (5 bases). The V gene's germline CDR1 is SGHKS and CDR2 YYEKEE (reference sequence). CDR3 length: 13 amino acids. The V end was cut by 4 bases, the J end by 4 bases, with 11 bases between.

By sample fraction, this clonotype is large. This chain joins TRBV12-5 and TRBJ2-3, with 9 bases aligning to TRBD1. Germline CDR1 reads LGHNT; CDR2 reads FRNRAP. CDR3 length: 16 amino acids. The ends lost 3 bases at V and 3 bases at J; junction bases unmatched: 7. CDR3 bases: TGTGCTAGTGGTTTTGGGACAGGGTATGCGACAGATACGCAGTATTTT. It encodes CASGFGTGYATDTQYF.

This rearrangement joins TRBV5-5 to TRBJ2-1; D perhaps matches TRBD2 (6 bases). Matching the DNA end better, TRBJ2-7 makes the J call doubtful. Per germline, CDR1 SGHKS and CDR2 YYEKEE (reference sequence). The length of the CDR3 is 15 residues. In DNA form, the CDR3 reads TGTGCCAGCAGCTTGGATGGCGGGGATGTATACGAGCAGTACTTC. Amino acid sequence: CASSLDGGDVYEQYF.

CDR3 protein: CASSQVPGLRRTDTQYF. As DNA, the CDR3 is TGCGCCAGCAGCCAAGTTCCCGGACTCCGACGGACAGATACGCAGTATTTT. V gene TRBV4-1 combines with J gene TRBJ2-3; possible D gene TRBD2, 5 bases. The CDR3 is 17 residues long. Looked up from germline, CDR1 is MGHRA and CDR2 is YSYEKL. V dropped 1 base and J dropped 3 bases, with 17 bases sitting between them.

V and J are TRBV10-3 and TRBJ2-1, with 8 bases aligning to TRBD1. Losses at the gene ends were 2 bases for V and 2 bases for J; bases not matched to a gene: 5. Looked up from germline, CDR1 is ENHRY and CDR2 is SYGVKD. This CDR3 has 16 amino acids. DNA of the CDR3: TGTGCCATCAGTGAGCCTCAGGGGGCGCCCTACAATGAGCAGTTCTTC. This sequence encodes CAISEPQGAPYNEQFF.

The V and J genes are TRBV20-1 and TRBJ2-1, with D tentatively TRBD2 (7 bases). The J call may be faulty, since TRBJ2-7 better matches the DNA end. The CDR3 contains 13 residues. Germline CDR1 reads DFQATT; CDR2 reads SNEGSKA (reference sequence). CDR3 nucleotides: TGCAGTGCCGCCGGGGGGACATACTACGAGCAGTACTTC. This codes for CSAAGGTYYEQYF.

This clonotype showed up just a few times. J is TRBJ2-1 and V is TRBV11-3; either TRBD1 or TRBD2 may supply D (7 bases each). Germline CDR1 is SGHNT and CDR2 is YENEEA. With 8 bases removed from V and 2 bases from J, the gap between germline ends came to 19 bases. CDR3 length: 16 residues. CDR3 in amino acids: CASSRQGLITYNEQFF. The DNA for the CDR3 is TGTGCCAGCTCCAGACAGGGACTAATAACCTACAATGAGCAGTTCTTC.

This clonotype appeared once. The chain recombines TRBV6-1 with TRBJ1-3, with no clear D. With 6 bases removed from V and 5 bases from J, the gap between germline ends came to 14 bases. Germline CDR1 reads MNHNS; CDR2 reads SASEGT. The CDR3 spans 14 residues. The CDR3 is CASRTQSTRNTIYF. The CDR3 DNA follows: TGTGCCAGCAGAACACAGAGTACTCGAAACACCATATATTTT.

This clonotype was counted at least ten times. The chain links TRBV11-3 to TRBJ2-1; D not certain. This CDR3 has 13 amino acids. Germline loops: CDR1 SGHNT, CDR2 YENEEA. Trimming pared 3 bases from V and 10 bases from J, leaving 13 bases between. Written as DNA, the CDR3 is TGTGCCAGCAGCTTGGAAGCCCCGGACGAGCAGTTCTTC. This translates into CASSLEAPDEQFF.

The CDR3 sequence is CASSFDRAWEQYF. CDR3 in DNA: TGTGCCAGCAGCTTCGACAGGGCGTGGGAGCAGTACTTC. This chain joins TRBV5-4 and TRBJ2-1, with TRBD1 identical over 7 bases. The J call may be in error: the DNA end matches TRBJ2-7 better. The germline V gene encodes CDR1 SGHNT and CDR2 YYREEE (reference sequence). This CDR3 region has 13 residues.

This clonotype was seen at least ten times. CDR3 amino acids: CASSLAGASDTQYF. CDR3 DNA sequence: TGTGCCAGCAGCTTGGCCGGAGCGTCTGATACGCAGTATTTT. This chain links TRBV5-6 with TRBJ2-3; D is unclear. The V end was cut by 0 bases, the J end by 6 bases, with 11 bases between. The germline CDR1 and CDR2 sequences are SGHDT and YYEEEE. This CDR3 contains 14 residues. The full variable domain, with the rest looked up from reference TRBV5-6 and TRBJ2-3, is DAGVTQSPTHLIKTRGQQVTLRCSPKSGHDTVSWYQQALGQGPQFIFQYYEEEERQRGNFPDRFSGHQFPNYSSELNVNALLLGDSALYLCASSLAGASDTQYFGPGTRLTVL.

The chain couples TRBV12-3 or TRBV12-4 to TRBJ2-3, with 10 bases identical to TRBD2. The V segment lost 5 bases and the J segment 0 bases; nucleotides outside the gene matches: 5. The CDR3 covers 16 residues. CDR3 loop: CASSRTTSGSTDTQYF. CDR3 coding DNA: TGTGCCAGCAGTCGAACGACTAGCGGGAGCACAGATACGCAGTATTTT.

The chain has TRBV7-2 and TRBJ2-3, with no clear D. The CDR3 totals 11 residues. Per the germline V gene, CDR1 is SGHTA and CDR2 is FQGNSA. Trimming left V 5 bases short and J 11 bases short, with 11 bases between. The CDR3 protein is CASSGVEGQYF. DNA of the CDR3: TGTGCCAGCAGCGGCGTTGAAGGGCAGTATTTT. Looking up the rest from reference TRBV7-2 and TRBJ2-3 gives the full variable domain: GAGVSQSPSNKVTEKGKDVELRCDPISGHTALYWYRQSLGQGLEFLIYFQGNSAPDKSGLPSDRFSAERTGGSVSTLTIQRTQQEDSAVYLCASSGVEGQYFGPGTRLTVL.

This chain uses TRBV12-3 or TRBV12-4 with TRBJ2-5, with 9 bases matching TRBD1. Trimming cost V 4 bases and J 3 bases; bases outside gene matches: 6. This CDR3 spans 15 amino acids. The CDR3 loop is CASSSDRGTEETQYF. For the CDR3, the DNA is TGTGCCAGCAGTTCCGACAGGGGGACCGAAGAGACCCAGTACTTC.

Remarks on this clonotype: The junction departs from the called germline gene at one end, perhaps through a read error. This chain joins TRBV5-3 and TRBJ1-3, with 9 bases that match TRBD1. TRBV5-3 is an ORF; its function is uncertain. The CDR3 length is 16 residues. DNA of the CDR3: TGTGCCAGCAGCTTGGCCCTTGGACAGGGGGGAAACACCATATATTTT. It is translated as CASSLALGQGGNTIYF.

This clonotype is categorized as large. The genes are TRBV7-8 and TRBJ2-2; D gene ambiguous. Germline CDR1 and CDR2: SGHVS and FQNEAQ. The CDR3 totals 16 residues. V shed 0 bases and J shed 3 bases, with 11 bases lying between them. The CDR3 sequence is CASSLAGSEDTGELFF. The CDR3 DNA reads as TGTGCCAGCAGCTTAGCGGGATCTGAGGACACCGGGGAGCTGTTTTTT. Full variable domain (outside the CDR3, taken from reference TRBV7-8 and TRBJ2-2): GAGVSQSPRYKVAKRGQDVALRCDPISGHVSLFWYQQALGQGPEFLTYFQNEAQLDKSGLPSDRFFAERPEGSVSTLKIQRTQQEDSAVYLCASSLAGSEDTGELFFGEGSRLTVL.

The chain has TRBV6-5 and TRBJ2-1; 9 nucleotides agree with TRBD2. Germline V gives CDR1 MNHEY, CDR2 SVGAGI. CDR3 length: 14 amino acids. The V segment lost 4 bases and the J segment 12 bases; nucleotides outside the gene matches: 10. CDR3 amino acids: CASSFLTSGSPQFF. The CDR3 DNA sequence: TGTGCCAGCAGTTTCTTGACTAGCGGTTCGCCGCAGTTCTTC.

The chain recombines TRBV6-1 with TRBJ2-1; 8 bases fit TRBD2. Germline trimming cut 5 bases from V and 14 bases from J; bases unmatched to any gene: 8. Germline V gives CDR1 MNHNS, CDR2 SASEGT. CDR3 length equals 12 residues. The DNA for the CDR3 is TGTGCCAGCAGTTACCCGGGAGGGGGTAAGTTCTTC. Translating it yields CASSYPGGGKFF.

Regarding this clonotype: A much larger clone differs by one base, so this may be a read error. The genes are TRBV6-5 and TRBJ2-1; 12 bases line up with TRBD1. The CDR3 runs 17 residues. The germline CDR1 and CDR2 sequences are MNHEY and SVGAGI. CDR3: CANSYRLGQGASYEQFF. CDR3 in DNA: TGTGCCAACAGTTACCGGCTGGGACAGGGGGCTTCCTACGAGCAGTTCTTC.

J is TRBJ2-1 and V is TRBV6-9; D is unclear. Germline V gives CDR1 MNHGY, CDR2 SVAAGI. This CDR3 contains 11 residues. With 4 bases removed from V and 10 bases from J, the gap between germline ends came to 8 bases. For the CDR3, the DNA is TGTGCCAGCAGTTCTCAGTACGAGCAGTTCTTC. It encodes CASSSQYEQFF.

The rearrangement joins TRBV5-1 to TRBJ2-1; D is possibly TRBD2 (6 bases). The V and J ends lost 7 bases and 7 bases respectively, with 15 bases between them. Germline V CDR1 and CDR2: SGHRS, YFSETQ. The CDR3 runs to 13 residues. CDR3 coding DNA: TGCGCCAGCGGATCGGACTATCCTAATGAGCAGTTCTTC. It yields the protein CASGSDYPNEQFF. The full variable domain, with the rest looked up from reference TRBV5-1 and TRBJ2-1, is KAGVTQTPRYLIKTRGQQVTLSCSPISGHRSVSWYQQTPGQGLQFLFEYFSETQRNKGNFPGRFSGRQFSNSRSEMNVSTLELGDSALYLCASGSDYPNEQFFGPGTRLTVL.